These 31 T cell receptor beta chains were all obtained from the same sample, sequenced in a study of tumor-infiltrating lymphocytes in primary liver carcinoma. The blood RNA (from unsorted whole blood) was obtained, and germline DNA was also extracted. Synthesis of TCR beta cDNA was carried out from 500 ng total RNA with a constant-region primer. Libraries of TCR beta came from three nested multiplex PCR rounds with slightly modified ARM-PCR. PCR rounds one and two used TRBV1-TRBV30 forward primers with a C-beta reverse primer for around 10 cycles each. TCRdb called the multiplex PCR reads again in MiXCR, with one record for every CDR3 protein. Of around 330,000 distinct CDR3 sequences in the sample, less than 75% were seen once. The specimen sequenced was peripheral blood. These receptors came from a man aged 40-55 years with primary liver carcinoma and hepatitis B virus infection.

For this clonotype: A much larger clone sits a single nucleotide away, making a read error possible. The rearrangement joins TRBV4-1 to TRBJ2-1, with 7 positions matching TRBD2. The CDR3 consists of 12 residues. Germline lookup yields CDR1 MGHRA and CDR2 YSYEKL. V lost 7 bases and J lost 8; bases outside the gene matches: 5. CDR3: CASNQGGDEQFF. For the CDR3, the DNA is TGCGCCAGCAACCAGGGAGGGGATGAGCAGTTCTTC.

This clonotype was found a few times. A much larger clone lies one base from this, so it may be a read error. The J gene is TRBJ1-1, the V gene TRBV6-6; 10 positions agree with TRBD1. Germline V gene data show CDR1 as MNHNY and CDR2 as SVGAGI (reference sequence). The CDR3 consists of 14 residues. J lost 5 bases, V lost 6 bases, and 6 bases had no gene match. The DNA for the CDR3 is TGTGCCAGCAGATATGACAGGGGGCTTACTGAAGCTTTCTTT. It is translated as CASRYDRGLTEAFF.

Worth noting for this clonotype: Germline is not matched at one junction end, which may reflect a read error. The chain carries TRBV6-5 and TRBJ2-2; the D is unclear. CDR1 MNHEY and CDR2 SVGAGI come from the germline V gene. The CDR3 length is 19 residues. The DNA of the CDR3 is TGTACCAGCAGTTACCCGAGTCCCGCCATGTTATCCGCCACCGGGGAGCTGTTTTTT. Protein sequence: CTSSYPSPAMLSATGELFF.

A note on this clonotype: A much larger clone lies one base from this, so it may be a read error. The chain employs TRBV6-2 or TRBV6-3 and TRBJ2-7, with D possibly matching TRBD2 (5 bases). Germline-derived CDR1 and CDR2 are MNHEY and SVGEGT. The CDR3 runs 17 residues. CDR3 sequence (DNA): TGTGCCAGCAATTACTCGGGAACAGATCCCCTCCCCTACGAGCAGTACTTC. Translation: CASNYSGTDPLPYEQYF.

With respect to this clonotype: Just one base apart from a much larger clone, this may be a read error. The chain uses TRBV4-2 and TRBJ2-1, with 10 bases aligning to TRBD2. CDR1 is LGHNA, CDR2 YNFKEQ, per germline. The CDR3 runs 16 residues. Trimming at V came to 3 bases and at J to 6 bases, leaving 8 bases not matched to a gene. The CDR3 protein is CASSQEAGTSVNEQFF. DNA of the CDR3: TGTGCCAGCAGCCAGGAAGCCGGGACTAGCGTCAATGAGCAGTTCTTC.

This clonotype was detected many times. The chain employs TRBV29-1 and TRBJ1-1; D unclear. V was cut by 5 bases and J by 3 bases, with 13 bases left in between. CDR1 and CDR2 (germline): SQVTM, ANQGSEA. The CDR3 sequence is 13 residues long. The CDR3 protein is CSVLPDGYTEAFF. In nucleotides, the CDR3 is TGCAGCGTTTTACCCGACGGTTACACTGAAGCTTTCTTT. Using reference TRBV29-1 and TRBJ1-1 for the parts outside the CDR3, the full variable domain is SAVISQKPSRDICQRGTSLTIQCQVDSQVTMMFWYRQQPGQSLTLIATANQGSEATYESGFVIDKFPISRPNLTFSTLTVSNMSPEDSSIYLCSVLPDGYTEAFFGQGTRLTVV.

As regards this clonotype: A much bigger clone sits one base away, suggesting this may be a read error. The chain has TRBV29-1 and TRBJ1-2; D might be TRBD1 (5 bases). The CDR3 totals 11 residues. From germline, CDR1 is SQVTM and CDR2 ANQGSEA. CDR3 sequence: CSGGTDYSYTF. The CDR3 bases are TGCAGCGGCGGGACGGACTATAGCTACACCTTC.

J is TRBJ2-1 and V is TRBV11-3; 10 positions match TRBD2. J was trimmed by 2 bases and V by 10 bases; bases with no gene match: 14. Germline lookup yields CDR1 SGHNT and CDR2 YENEEA. The length of the CDR3 is 17 residues. CDR3 in DNA: TGTGCCAACAACTTAGTTGTAGGACTAGCGGCCTACAATGAGCAGTTCTTC. Translating gives CANNLVVGLAAYNEQFF. Drawing the rest from reference TRBV11-3 and TRBJ2-1, the complete variable domain is EAGVVQSPRYKIIEKKQPVAFWCNPISGHNTLYWYLQNLGQGPELLIRYENEEAVDDSQLPKDRFSAERLKGVDSTLKIQPAELGDSAVYLCANNLVVGLAAYNEQFFGPGTRLTVL.

As for this clonotype: One end of the junction fails to match germline, which may point to a read error. The chain carries TRBV10-3 and TRBJ2-1; D could derive from TRBD1 or TRBD2 (5 bases each). Per germline, CDR1 ENHRY and CDR2 SYGVKD. The CDR3 runs to 15 residues. The CDR3 loop is CAISESSPRGSEHFF. The CDR3 DNA reads TGTGCCATCAGTGAGTCGAGCCCCCGGGGCAGTGAGCATTTCTTC.

The chain recombines TRBV2 with TRBJ2-2; no clear D gene. This CDR3 is built from 15 residues. Germline V gene sequence: CDR1 SNHLY, CDR2 FYNNEI. Trimming left V 9 bases short and J 0 bases short, with 14 bases between. The CDR3: CASSKRGTNTGELFF. CDR3 coding DNA: TGTGCCAGTAGTAAACGCGGTACGAACACCGGGGAGCTGTTTTTT.

Details on this clonotype: Since a much larger clone is just one base distant, this may be a read error. The chain combines TRBV12-3 or TRBV12-4 with TRBJ2-2, with a weak D call TRBD2 (5 bases). CDR3 length equals 13 residues. The germline V and J ends were trimmed by 6 bases and 7 bases, with 12 bases remaining between them. CDR3 region: CASRRAGIGELFF. The DNA of the CDR3 is TGTGCCAGCAGACGCGCCGGGATCGGGGAGCTGTTTTTT.

Only a few counts were recorded for this clonotype. The V call is TRBV11-2, the J call TRBJ1-2; 7 positions match TRBD1. Germline CDR1 and CDR2: SGHAT and FQNNGV. Unmatched junction bases numbered 6, after V lost 5 bases and J lost 3 bases. The CDR3 sequence is 14 residues long. The CDR3 region has the DNA TGTGCCAGCAGCCCAGCCGACAGGGACTATGGCTACACCTTC. Its translation is CASSPADRDYGYTF.

J is TRBJ2-5 and V is TRBV5-1; 8 positions agree with TRBD2. Germline V CDR1 and CDR2: SGHRS, YFSETQ. The CDR3 is 15 amino acids. The junction had 4 bases not matched to a gene; V was cut back by 2 bases and J by 1 base. Written as DNA, the CDR3 is TGCGCCAGCAGCTTAAGCGGGAGCCTCCAAGAGACCCAGTACTTC. The encoded protein is CASSLSGSLQETQYF. The variable domain in full, completed from reference TRBV5-1 and TRBJ2-5, reads KAGVTQTPRYLIKTRGQQVTLSCSPISGHRSVSWYQQTPGQGLQFLFEYFSETQRNKGNFPGRFSGRQFSNSRSEMNVSTLELGDSALYLCASSLSGSLQETQYFGPGTRLLVL.

With regard to this clonotype: With a much larger clone just one base away, this may be a read error. The V and J genes are TRBV6-1 and TRBJ2-7; the D is unclear. Germline V gives CDR1 MNHNS, CDR2 SASEGT. The CDR3 spans 12 residues. The CDR3 sequence: CASQVMYYEQYF. The CDR3, as DNA: TGTGCGTCCCAGGTGATGTACTACGAGCAGTACTTC.

For this clonotype: A much larger clonotype is one base distant, so this may be a read error. The chain uses TRBV6-1 and TRBJ2-3; maybe TRBD2 (6 bases). V lost 7 bases and J lost 1, with 18 bases in between. In germline, CDR1 is MNHNS, CDR2 SASEGT. The CDR3 contains 16 residues. The CDR3 reads CASNVSAGTGTDTQYF. The DNA for the CDR3 is TGTGCCAGCAATGTCTCTGCGGGAACCGGCACAGATACGCAGTATTTT.

The rearrangement uses TRBV30 and TRBJ2-1; 7 bases are shared with TRBD2. The length of the CDR3 is 14 residues. Per germline, CDR1 GTSNPN and CDR2 SVGIG (reference sequence). V gave up 1 base and J gave up 10 bases; unmatched junction bases: 10. The CDR3 loop is CAWSGGLEGNEQFF. The CDR3 DNA is TGTGCCTGGAGTGGAGGACTAGAGGGCAACGAGCAGTTCTTC.

Remarks on this clonotype: A much larger clone lies one base from this, so it may be a read error. The chain has TRBV6-2 or TRBV6-3 and TRBJ2-7; 7 nucleotides agree with TRBD1. This CDR3 spans 15 amino acids. In germline, CDR1 is MNHEY, CDR2 SVGEGT. Here the CDR3 DNA reads TGTGCCAGCAGCCAACCGACAGGGATCTCCTACGAGGAGTACTTC. Translating it yields CASSQPTGISYEEYF.

V usage is TRBV5-1 and J usage is TRBJ2-5, with D maybe TRBD2 (6 bases). Germline V gene sequence: CDR1 SGHRS, CDR2 YFSETQ. V was shortened by 1 base and J by 5 bases, with 9 bases between the two germline ends. CDR3 length equals 13 residues. CDR3 sequence: CASSLKEGETQYF. CDR3 DNA: TGCGCCAGCAGCTTGAAGGAGGGTGAGACCCAGTACTTC.

Concerning this clonotype: This may be a read error, as it is one base from a much larger clone. J is TRBJ2-7 and V is TRBV6-1, with 13 positions matching TRBD2. The CDR3 loop spans 20 amino acids. The trim removed 0 bases at V and 7 bases at J, leaving 18 bases unmatched. Germline V gives CDR1 MNHNS, CDR2 SASEGT. This CDR3 is CASSEAHSRLAGGSPEEQYF. In nucleotides, the CDR3 is TGTGCCAGCAGTGAAGCGCACAGTCGACTAGCGGGAGGAAGCCCGGAGGAGCAGTACTTC.

Concerning this clonotype itself: The conserved phenylalanine or tryptophan normally closing the CDR3 is absent here, so this likely arose from a read error. The chain joins TRBV6-5 to TRBJ2-5; 11 bases are shared with TRBD2. This CDR3 is built from 19 residues. Germline values: CDR1 MNHEY, CDR2 SVGAGI. CDR3 sequence reads: CTSSRTGAIAGGPSETQYI. CDR3 nucleotide sequence: TGTACCAGCAGTCGGACAGGGGCCATAGCGGGAGGGCCTTCGGAGACCCAGTACATC.

This chain links TRBV29-1 with TRBJ1-4; 11 bases match TRBD1. Germline CDR1 SQVTM, CDR2 ANQGSEA. The CDR3 covers 13 residues. CDR3: CTVWTGGDEKLFF. The CDR3 DNA is TGCACCGTATGGACAGGGGGCGACGAAAAACTGTTTTTT.

This clonotype came up many times. The chain is built from TRBV28 and TRBJ2-7, with a possible D match to TRBD2 (6 bases). The CDR3 has 13 residues. Germline CDR1 is MDHEN and CDR2 is SYDVKM. Between the trimmed V and J ends, which lost 3 bases and 1 base, there was a span of 7 bases. The CDR3 here is CASSFGRSYEQYF. The DNA for the CDR3 is TGTGCCAGCAGTTTCGGGAGATCCTACGAGCAGTACTTC.

This chain connects TRBV7-2 to TRBJ1-3, with a possible D match to TRBD1 (5 bases). From germline, CDR1 is SGHTA and CDR2 FQGNSA. Trimming shortened V by 2 bases and J by 2 bases, and 10 bases separated the two germline ends. The CDR3 runs 15 residues. CDR3 DNA sequence: TGTGCCAGCAGCTTAAGCGCAGGGACTGGAAACACCATATATTTT. Translated: CASSLSAGTGNTIYF.

The chain carries TRBV5-1 and TRBJ2-1; the D gene could be TRBD1 or TRBD2 (5 bases each). This CDR3 spans 13 amino acids. The V end was cut by 6 bases, the J end by 6 bases, with 13 bases between. CDR1 and CDR2 from the germline V gene are SGHRS and YFSETQ. CDR3: CASTKLRGNEQFF. CDR3 sequence (DNA): TGCGCCAGCACCAAATTGAGGGGCAATGAGCAGTTCTTC. Full variable domain (missing parts from reference TRBV5-1 and TRBJ2-1): KAGVTQTPRYLIKTRGQQVTLSCSPISGHRSVSWYQQTPGQGLQFLFEYFSETQRNKGNFPGRFSGRQFSNSRSEMNVSTLELGDSALYLCASTKLRGNEQFFGPGTRLTVL.

In the case of this clonotype: A read error is possible here, since a much larger clone lies one base away. V usage is TRBV5-5 and J usage is TRBJ1-5, with TRBD1 identical over 9 bases. Germline CDR1 is SGHKS and CDR2 is YYEKEE (reference sequence). This CDR3 has 16 residues. The chain's CDR3 is CPSSFTGGAGDQPQHF. The CDR3 DNA sequence: TGTCCCAGCAGCTTTACAGGGGGCGCAGGGGATCAGCCCCAGCATTTT.

Turning to this clonotype: This may be a read error: a much more frequent sequence differs by one nucleotide. J is TRBJ1-1 and V is TRBV6-1; D uncertain. Germline loops: CDR1 MNHNS, CDR2 SASEGT. CDR3 size: 11 residues. The CDR3 DNA follows: TGTGCCAGTCCGCCGAACACTGAAGCTTCCTTT. It codes for CASPPNTEASF.

In this sample, this clonotype turned up a few times. The gene calls are TRBV5-1 and TRBJ2-5, with 7 bases aligning to TRBD2. CDR1 and CDR2 (germline): SGHRS, YFSETQ. The CDR3 is made up of 15 amino acids. V trimming: 4 bases; J trimming: 2 bases; junction bases outside the gene matches: 8. CDR3 in DNA: TGCGCCAGCAGCCCGGTCGCTAGCGGACAAGAGACCCAGTACTTC. It translates to CASSPVASGQETQYF.

Note on this clonotype: At one boundary the junction diverges from the germline segment, which might be a read error. The chain combines TRBV5-1 with TRBJ1-4, with D hard to call. The CDR3 consists of 15 residues. Germline CDR1 reads SGHRS; CDR2 reads YFSETQ. CDR3 DNA sequence: TGCGCCAACAGCTTCAACTACCCAACTAATGAAAAACTGTTTTTT. As protein: CANSFNYPTNEKLFF.

The chain combines TRBV5-1 with TRBJ2-5; no clear D. This CDR3 has 15 amino acids. Trimming pared 4 bases from V and 5 bases from J, leaving 18 bases between. Germline V lookup: CDR1 SGHRS, CDR2 YFSETQ. The CDR3 bases are TGCGCCAGCAGCGAGATCCCCTCCAACGGGGAGACCCAGTACTTC. It encodes CASSEIPSNGETQYF.

About this clonotype: A read error may explain this, as a much larger clone is one base away. The J gene is TRBJ2-7, the V gene TRBV12-3 or TRBV12-4; D ambiguous. This CDR3 is built from 13 residues. CDR3 sequence: CASSLQETYKQYF. Here the CDR3 DNA reads TGTGCCAGCAGTTTACAGGAGACCTACAAGCAGTACTTC.

This clonotype occurred once. This may stem from a read error, because a much larger clone lies one nucleotide away. The gene calls are TRBV29-1 and TRBJ2-7; D is uncertain. CDR1 is SQVTM and CDR2 is ANQGSEA in the germline V gene. The CDR3 is 13 amino acids. CDR3 in amino acids: CNALPAEAYEQYF. The CDR3 bases are TGCAACGCACTACCCGCGGAAGCCTACGAGCAGTACTTC.